The 32 T cell receptor beta chains given below trace back to one sample, sequenced in a study of cytomegalovirus exposure and HLA in healthy donors. The PCR made use of 60 Vbeta and 13 Jbeta primers. TCRdb keeps only in-frame clones here, not all; method: immunoSEQ multiplex PCR. The sample lists about 130,000 clones, approximately 87% occurring once. Material for sequencing was PBMCs. These receptors came from a man between 18 and 29 years old in good health and CMV-seropositive.

This clone appeared a single time. This rearrangement joins TRBV4-1 to TRBJ2-3; D gene uncertain. The germline CDR1 and CDR2 sequences are MGHRA and YSYEKL. This CDR3 has 15 residues. Trimming removed 1 base at V and 2 bases at J, with 10 bases between. The CDR3 loop is CASSQGGSHTDTQYF. The DNA of the CDR3 is TGCGCCAGCAGCCAAGGCGGCAGCCACACAGATACGCAGTATTTT.

The chain couples TRBV28 to TRBJ1-2; tentatively, D is TRBD1 (6 bases). In germline, CDR1 is MDHEN, CDR2 SYDVKM. The length of the CDR3 is 13 residues. Trimming removed 2 bases from V and 4 bases from J, with 8 bases in between. The CDR3 loop is CASSLDRIYGYTF. CDR3 bases: TGTGCCAGCAGTTTAGACAGGATCTATGGCTACACCTTC.

This chain uses TRBV19 with TRBJ1-2; 7 nucleotides agree with TRBD1. Germline CDR1 and CDR2: LNHDA and SQIVND (reference sequence). The CDR3 has 15 amino acids. With V trimmed by 4 bases and J by 1 base, 6 bases remained unmatched. CDR3 sequence: CASSTTGVSNYGYTF. The CDR3, as DNA: TGTGCCAGTAGTACCACAGGGGTCAGTAACTATGGCTACACCTTC.

Here the CDR3 DNA reads TGTGCCAGCAGTTCTCATGGGACTAGCGGATACGAGCAGTACTTC. Its translation is CASSSHGTSGYEQYF. The chain couples TRBV28 to TRBJ2-7; 11 bases are shared with TRBD2. After removal of 4 bases from V and 4 bases from J, the junction contained 6 bases not matched to a gene. Germline V gene lookup returns CDR1 MDHEN and CDR2 SYDVKM. The CDR3 consists of 15 residues.

V and J are TRBV28 and TRBJ1-2; 7 nucleotides agree with TRBD1. Per germline, CDR1 MDHEN and CDR2 SYDVKM. V lost 3 bases and J lost 6; bases outside the gene matches: 7. The CDR3 sequence is 14 residues long. The CDR3 region is CASSFPGQINGYTF. In DNA form, the CDR3 reads TGTGCCAGCAGTTTCCCGGGACAGATTAATGGCTACACCTTC.

The V gene is TRBV5-1, the J gene TRBJ1-2, with 7 nucleotides matching TRBD1. Germline trimming cut 1 base from V and 2 bases from J; bases unmatched to any gene: 5. This CDR3 comprises 15 residues. Germline assignment: CDR1 SGHRS and CDR2 YFSETQ. Here the CDR3 reads CASSLLGTVNYGYTF. CDR3 bases: TGCGCCAGCAGCTTGTTAGGGACAGTAAACTATGGCTACACCTTC.

The chain has TRBV27 and TRBJ1-4; D perhaps matches TRBD1 (6 bases). Germline V lookup: CDR1 MNHEY, CDR2 SMNVEV (reference sequence). The CDR3 has 15 amino acids. Trimming shortened V by 4 bases and J by 3 bases, and 12 bases separated the two germline ends. DNA for the CDR3: TGTGCCAGCAGTTCTACAGGGTGGGCTAATGAAAAACTGTTTTTT. This translates into CASSSTGWANEKLFF.

The chain is built from TRBV28 and TRBJ1-2; 8 bases fit TRBD1. The CDR3 has 14 residues. Trimming at V came to 7 bases and at J to 4 bases, leaving 8 bases not matched to a gene. Per germline, CDR1 MDHEN and CDR2 SYDVKM. The chain's CDR3 is CASKRQGAGYGYTF. The DNA for the CDR3 is TGTGCCAGCAAAAGGCAGGGGGCTGGCTATGGCTACACCTTC.

The chain links TRBV6-1 to TRBJ1-5; unclear D gene. Germline V gene lookup returns CDR1 MNHNS and CDR2 SASEGT. Trimming left V 2 bases short and J 1 base short, with 9 bases between. This CDR3 has 15 residues. CDR3 protein: CASSERRASNQPQHF. The CDR3 nucleotides are TGTGCCAGCAGTGAAAGGAGGGCCAGCAATCAGCCCCAGCATTTT.

The V and J genes are TRBV5-5 and TRBJ1-1; no reliable D call. Germline V gene lookup returns CDR1 SGHKS and CDR2 YYEKEE (reference sequence). V was clipped by 3 bases and J by 3 bases, with 9 bases between them. This CDR3 has 13 residues. The CDR3 here is CASSSTFYTEAFF. DNA of the CDR3: TGTGCCAGCAGCTCGACATTCTACACTGAAGCTTTCTTT.

Remarks on this clone: At one of its ends the junction is not consistent with the germline gene, which may arise from a read error. The gene calls are TRBV30 and TRBJ2-7; a weak D match, TRBD2 (5 bases). CDR1 and CDR2 from the germline V gene are GTSNPN and SVGIG (reference sequence). The CDR3 sequence is 14 residues long. The CDR3 DNA reads as TGTGCCTGGACCCATCCAAGGGAGTCCTCCGAGCAGTACTTC. Translation: CAWTHPRESSEQYF.

This clone has only a few counts. V usage is TRBV28 and J usage is TRBJ2-2, with 9 bases fitting TRBD1. CDR1 MDHEN and CDR2 SYDVKM come from the germline V gene. The CDR3 loop spans 16 amino acids. V was pared by 3 bases and J by 4 bases, with 6 bases of the junction left unmatched. This CDR3 is CASSFKTGGFTGELFF. DNA for the CDR3: TGTGCCAGCAGTTTTAAGACAGGGGGTTTCACCGGGGAGCTGTTTTTT.

The J gene is TRBJ2-7, the V gene TRBV5-5; tentatively, D is TRBD1 (6 bases). The CDR3 runs 14 residues. Germline-derived CDR1 and CDR2 are SGHKS and YYEKEE (reference sequence). Trimming cost V 0 bases and J 3 bases, with 10 bases left between them. DNA for the CDR3: TGTGCCAGCAGCTTGGTTTGGGGGCTCTACGAGCAGTACTTC. Protein product: CASSLVWGLYEQYF. The entire variable domain, with the rest obtained from reference TRBV5-5 and TRBJ2-7, is as follows: DAGVTQSPTHLIKTRGQQVTLRCSPISGHKSVSWYQQVLGQGPQFIFQYYEKEERGRGNFPDRFSARQFPNYSSELNVNALLLGDSALYLCASSLVWGLYEQYFGPGTRLTVT.

The chain is built from TRBV5-6 and TRBJ1-2; no clear D. Germline V gene sequence: CDR1 SGHDT, CDR2 YYEEEE. This CDR3 region has 15 residues. The ends were cut back, 6 bases at V and 4 bases at J, with 19 bases in the middle. Written as DNA, the CDR3 is TGTGCCAGCACCATTCAAGACCGGGTGCTCTATGGCTACACCTTC. The encoded protein is CASTIQDRVLYGYTF. The variable domain in full, completed from reference TRBV5-6 and TRBJ1-2, reads DAGVTQSPTHLIKTRGQQVTLRCSPKSGHDTVSWYQQALGQGPQFIFQYYEEEERQRGNFPDRFSGHQFPNYSSELNVNALLLGDSALYLCASTIQDRVLYGYTFGSGTRLTVV.

This clone has only a few counts. CDR3 residues: CASSQGTTVLEDTIYF. Here the CDR3 DNA reads TGCGCCAGCAGCCAAGGGACGACAGTGCTCGAAGACACCATATATTTT. V gene TRBV4-1 combines with J gene TRBJ1-3, with D maybe TRBD1 (5 bases). Trimming removed 1 base from V and 8 bases from J, with 18 bases in between. Looked up from germline, CDR1 is MGHRA and CDR2 is YSYEKL. CDR3 size: 16 residues.

V gene TRBV6-6 combines with J gene TRBJ1-6; 7 bases are shared with TRBD1. The J segment lost 4 bases and the V segment lost 2 bases, leaving 2 bases of the junction unmatched. This CDR3 has 15 residues. From germline, CDR1 is MNHNY and CDR2 SVGAGI (reference sequence). CDR3 residues: CASSYGTEYNSPLHF. In nucleotides, the CDR3 is TGTGCCAGCAGTTACGGGACAGAGTATAATTCACCCCTCCACTTT.

The count of this clone is one. The same CDR3 can be traced to other DNA sequences in this sample. V is TRBV15 and J is TRBJ1-1, with D hard to call. CDR3 length: 13 residues. The germline gives CDR1 LNHNV, CDR2 YYDKDF (reference sequence). Between the trimmed V and J ends, which lost 1 base and 2 bases, there was a span of 5 bases. The CDR3 sequence: CATSRGANTEAFF. The CDR3 nucleotides are TGTGCCACCAGCAGAGGGGCCAACACTGAAGCTTTCTTT.

The genes are TRBV5-1 and TRBJ2-5, with D maybe TRBD2 (5 bases). The length of the CDR3 is 13 residues. Germline CDR1 and CDR2: SGHRS and YFSETQ. Between the trimmed V and J ends, which lost 0 bases and 4 bases, there was a span of 7 bases. This CDR3 reads CASSLGERETQYF. In DNA form, the CDR3 reads TGCGCCAGCAGCTTGGGGGAGAGAGAGACCCAGTACTTC. The full variable domain, with the rest looked up from reference TRBV5-1 and TRBJ2-5, is KAGVTQTPRYLIKTRGQQVTLSCSPISGHRSVSWYQQTPGQGLQFLFEYFSETQRNKGNFPGRFSGRQFSNSRSEMNVSTLELGDSALYLCASSLGERETQYFGPGTRLLVL.

CDR3 DNA: TGCAGCCCCCCAGGGCGCAATGAGCAGTTCTTC. Amino acids: CSPPGRNEQFF. The chain links TRBV20-1 to TRBJ2-1; weak D call: TRBD1 (5 bases). Germline V gene sequence: CDR1 DFQATT, CDR2 SNEGSKA (reference sequence). The CDR3 loop spans 11 amino acids.

The chain carries TRBV2 and TRBJ1-2; 7 bases match TRBD1. Germline V gene lookup returns CDR1 SNHLY and CDR2 FYNNEI. The trim removed 6 bases at V and 2 bases at J, leaving 12 bases unmatched. This CDR3 contains 16 residues. CDR3 in DNA: TGTGCCAGCAGCACCGGGACAGCCAACCGAAACTATGGCTACACCTTC. This gives the protein CASSTGTANRNYGYTF.

This rearrangement joins TRBV6-5 to TRBJ1-2; 9 bases align to TRBD1. Germline values: CDR1 MNHEY, CDR2 SVGAGI. With 9 bases clipped from V and 3 bases from J, the junction kept 11 bases outside the gene matches. The CDR3 extends over 15 amino acids. CDR3: CASGGQGGGDYGYTF. The CDR3 bases are TGTGCCAGTGGGGGACAGGGTGGTGGGGACTATGGCTACACCTTC.

The CDR3 nucleotides are TGTGCCAGCAGTGATACTGTTTATGGCTACACCTTC. Encoded protein: CASSDTVYGYTF. The V call is TRBV25-1, the J call TRBJ1-2, with D unclear. Per germline, CDR1 MGHDK and CDR2 SYGVNS. Trimming stripped 3 bases from V and 5 bases from J, with 7 bases between. The CDR3 is 12 amino acids.

A few counts support this clone. This chain links TRBV5-4 with TRBJ1-1; TRBD1 might be the D (5 bases). The CDR3 consists of 13 residues. Germline values: CDR1 SGHNT, CDR2 YYREEE (reference sequence). Between the trimmed V and J ends, which lost 6 bases and 5 bases, there was a span of 14 bases. This chain's CDR3 is CASTPPGRTEAFF. The CDR3 DNA follows: TGTGCCAGCACCCCTCCAGGGAGGACTGAAGCTTTCTTT.

This chain connects TRBV7-2 to TRBJ1-6; tentatively, D is TRBD1 (5 bases). The V gene lost 3 bases and the J gene lost 6 bases, with 18 bases spanning the gap. The CDR3 consists of 17 residues. Germline V gene sequence: CDR1 SGHTA, CDR2 FQGNSA. CDR3 sequence (DNA): TGTGCCAGCAGCTTGGTCGACCCCCGACAGAGTAATTCACCCCTCCACTTT. Translation: CASSLVDPRQSNSPLHF.

In the case of this clone: At one of its ends the junction is not consistent with the germline gene, which may arise from a read error. The chain links TRBV6-5 to TRBJ1-1; D might be TRBD1 (6 bases). This CDR3 is 14 amino acids long. Germline V gene lookup returns CDR1 MNHEY and CDR2 SVGAGI. The DNA of the CDR3 is TGTGCCAGCAGTTACCTGCAGGGGAACACTGAAGATTTCTTT. Protein: CASSYLQGNTEDFF.

This chain connects TRBV5-8 to TRBJ1-1; perhaps TRBD1 as D (5 bases). Germline-derived CDR1 and CDR2 are SGHTS and YDEGEE. The CDR3 runs to 13 residues. The V and J ends lost 10 bases and 2 bases respectively, with 15 bases between them. The CDR3 loop reads CAGVITGNTEAFF. DNA for the CDR3: TGTGCCGGGGTGATTACAGGAAACACTGAAGCTTTCTTT.

V gene TRBV4-2 combines with J gene TRBJ2-5; 14 bases match TRBD2. This CDR3 is 17 amino acids long. Germline V gene sequence: CDR1 LGHNA, CDR2 YNFKEQ. Trimming at V came to 4 bases and at J to 1 base, leaving 5 bases not matched to a gene. The CDR3 DNA reads as TGTGCCAGCAGCCCGCGGACTAGCGGGGGGTCCCAAGAGACCCAGTACTTC. Translating it yields CASSPRTSGGSQETQYF.

The chain carries TRBV19 and TRBJ1-4; 8 nucleotides match TRBD1. Looked up from germline, CDR1 is LNHDA and CDR2 is SQIVND (reference sequence). The CDR3 is 13 amino acids. J lost 7 bases, V lost 9 bases, and 7 bases had no gene match. Here the CDR3 DNA reads TGTGCCAGCCGAACAGGGGGTTTTGAAAAACTGTTTTTT. It encodes CASRTGGFEKLFF.

V gene TRBV28 combines with J gene TRBJ2-7; 10 nucleotides agree with TRBD1. Germline CDR1 reads MDHEN; CDR2 reads SYDVKM. J gave up 3 bases and V 4 bases, and 9 bases lay outside the gene matches. CDR3 length equals 16 residues. The CDR3 protein is CASSSPGTGVIYEQYF. CDR3 in DNA: TGTGCCAGCAGTTCCCCCGGGACAGGGGTCATCTACGAGCAGTACTTC.

This chain uses TRBV10-1 with TRBJ2-7; weak D call: TRBD1 (5 bases). The CDR3 extends over 15 amino acids. Germline V gene lookup returns CDR1 WNHNN and CDR2 SYGVQD (reference sequence). The V gene lost 4 bases and the J gene lost 3 bases, with 16 bases spanning the gap. The CDR3 nucleotides are TGCGCCAGCAGTGCCACGATGGGGCCCAACTACGAGCAGTACTTC. Translation: CASSATMGPNYEQYF.

This chain connects TRBV6-4 to TRBJ1-1, with no clear D. This CDR3 spans 13 amino acids. In germline, CDR1 is MRHNA, CDR2 SNTAGT. Trimming removed 5 bases from V and 1 base from J, with 8 bases in between. This chain's CDR3 is CASSTTGNTEAFF. CDR3 nucleotide sequence: TGTGCCAGCAGTACCACCGGGAACACTGAAGCTTTCTTT.

This rearrangement joins TRBV6-6 to TRBJ1-2, with a possible D match to TRBD1 (5 bases). V was pared by 1 base and J by 8 bases, with 14 bases between. The CDR3 totals 14 residues. Per germline, CDR1 MNHNY and CDR2 SVGAGI (reference sequence). The CDR3 region is CASSYFGAGSGYTF. DNA of the CDR3: TGTGCCAGCAGTTACTTTGGGGCAGGTTCAGGCTACACCTTC.